This TCR beta chain was captured by sequencing in a study of regulatory T cells in long-lasting Graves disease. Study-level information: More than 5 years of antithyroid drugs with positive TSH receptor antibodies defined persistent Graves' disease. Regarding the study as a whole: Segments TRBV28, TRBJ1-2 and TRBJ2-5 showed preferential usage in persistent disease.

Library construction for TCR beta used iRepertoire HTBI primers and Arm-PCR of CDR3 regions. TCRdb itself ran the multiplex PCR reads through MiXCR, one entry per CDR3 protein. Of 350,000 to 500,000 distinct CDR3 sequences in the sample, approximately 22% were seen once. This clonotype was counted ten times or more. Its antigen is not identified. V lost 1 base, J lost 9 bases, and 16 bases lay in between. The CDR3 runs 14 residues. Germline values: CDR1 MDHEN, CDR2 SYDVKM. Described time point: persistent/refractory GD, antithyroid drugs over 5 years with positive TRAb. Researchers made the TCR library from RNA that was extracted from PBMCs.

Source: peripheral blood mononuclear cells (PBMCs), taken when the disease was refractory, from a patient treated with antithyroid drugs. This chain links TRBV28 with TRBJ2-7, with TRBD2 as a possible D gene (5 bases). The receptor's source is a female donor with Graves disease. The CDR3 loop is CASSLSSFPLRQYF. The CDR3 nucleotides read TGTGCCAGCAGTTTATCTAGCTTCCCCCTACGGCAGTACTTC.